A single sample gave rise to the 20 T cell receptor beta chains below, sequenced in a study of CD8 T cells in ankylosing spondylitis. TCRdb processed the 5' RACE reads anew with MiXCR; each CDR3 protein has one entry. The profile shows about 39,000 distinct CDR3 sequences, 10% of them singletons. Sequencing input: blood, either unsorted or a sorted T cell fraction (not recorded which). The receptor set was obtained from a male donor with ankylosing spondylitis or in good health (not recorded which).

This clonotype was picked up many times. The rearrangement links TRBV20-1 to TRBJ1-5; D call uncertain. V lost 5 bases and J 4 bases, leaving 3 bases between the germline ends. Germline values: CDR1 DFQATT, CDR2 SNEGSKA (reference sequence). The CDR3 is 10 amino acids. DNA for the CDR3: TGCAGTGCTGGAAATCAGCCCCAGCATTTT. Translated: CSAGNQPQHF.

This clonotype appeared many times. V gene TRBV3-1 combines with J gene TRBJ2-1, with 13 bases lining up with TRBD2. J was trimmed by 7 bases and V by 1 base; bases with no gene match: 7. The CDR3 spans 17 residues. Germline CDR1 LGHDT, CDR2 YNNKEL (reference sequence). In nucleotides, the CDR3 is TGTGCCAGCAGCCAAGGGAGGGGGACTAGCGGGATGAATGAGCAGTTCTTC. It encodes CASSQGRGTSGMNEQFF.

This clonotype has just a few counts. This chain links TRBV4-3 with TRBJ2-1, with 11 bases aligning to TRBD1. CDR3 size: 15 residues. V shed 4 bases and J 7 bases; nucleotides not matched to a gene: 6. Germline CDR1 and CDR2: LGHNA and YSLEER. The CDR3, as DNA: TGCGCCAGCAGCCTAGGACAGGGGGCACGGAATGAGCAGTTCTTC. Its protein product is CASSLGQGARNEQFF.

This clonotype is classed as medium-sized. The chain is built from TRBV12-3 or TRBV12-4 and TRBJ1-4; D is ambiguous. CDR3 size: 12 residues. V gave up 6 bases and J gave up 10 bases, with 12 bases separating them. CDR3: CASRTGRAKLFF. In DNA, the CDR3 is TGTGCCAGCAGAACCGGACGGGCAAAACTGTTTTTT.

The sample holds many counts of this clonotype. The gene calls are TRBV6-6 and TRBJ2-7; 7 nucleotides align to TRBD2. After removal of 11 bases from V and 3 bases from J, the junction contained 7 bases not matched to a gene. Germline V gene lookup returns CDR1 MNHNY and CDR2 SVGAGI (reference sequence). This CDR3 comprises 12 residues. The DNA for the CDR3 is TGTGCCGGGATAATAGCGGGCTACGAGCAGTACTTC. This codes for CAGIIAGYEQYF.

The J gene is TRBJ2-2, the V gene TRBV20-1; 7 bases are shared with TRBD2. J lost 0 bases, V lost 3 bases, and 1 base had no gene match. In germline, CDR1 is DFQATT, CDR2 SNEGSKA (reference sequence). CDR3 size: 14 residues. This chain's CDR3 is CSASLAANTGELFF. The CDR3 bases are TGCAGTGCTAGTCTAGCGGCGAACACCGGGGAGCTGTTTTTT.

A few counts support this clonotype. The CDR3 nucleotides read TGCAGTGCTAGTTCGCGACGGAGGAACACTGAAGCTTTCTTT. Translating it yields CSASSRRRNTEAFF. The rearrangement uses TRBV20-1 and TRBJ1-1, with no clear D. The CDR3 runs 14 residues. V was cut by 3 bases and J by 1 base, with 12 bases left in between. Germline V gene lookup returns CDR1 DFQATT and CDR2 SNEGSKA (reference sequence).

This clonotype is categorized as medium-sized. V and J are TRBV5-1 and TRBJ2-1; 9 bases fit TRBD1. The CDR3 runs 15 residues. V dropped 0 bases and J dropped 8; count of bases not matched to a gene: 6. Germline V gene data show CDR1 as SGHRS and CDR2 as YFSETQ. DNA of the CDR3: TGCGCCAGCAGCTTGGCCGGACAGGGGAGTTATGAGCAGTTCTTC. Its protein is CASSLAGQGSYEQFF.

This clonotype has just a few counts. The chain employs TRBV5-1 and TRBJ2-3, with a possible D match to TRBD2 (6 bases). The CDR3 covers 14 residues. V dropped 7 bases and J dropped 2 bases, with 14 bases sitting between them. Germline V gene sequence: CDR1 SGHRS, CDR2 YFSETQ. Here the CDR3 reads CASGDSEATDTQYF. Written as DNA, the CDR3 is TGCGCCAGCGGGGACTCGGAGGCCACAGATACGCAGTATTTT.

This clonotype was observed a handful of times. V is TRBV7-2 and J is TRBJ2-3; perhaps D is TRBD1 or TRBD2 (5 bases each). The CDR3 loop spans 13 amino acids. Trimming stripped 3 bases from V and 3 bases from J, with 7 bases between. In germline, CDR1 is SGHTA, CDR2 FQGNSA. This chain's CDR3 is CASSFWGTDTQYF. The CDR3 bases are TGTGCCAGCAGCTTTTGGGGGACAGATACGCAGTATTTT.

This sequence joins TRBV2 and TRBJ2-2; no clear D gene. Germline V gene sequence: CDR1 SNHLY, CDR2 FYNNEI. CDR3 length: 14 residues. V was cut by 4 bases and J by 8 bases, with 14 bases left in between. CDR3 loop: CASSVRTPTGELFF. The CDR3 region has the DNA TGTGCCAGCAGTGTAAGGACCCCTACGGGGGAGCTGTTTTTT.

In its sample, this clonotype was seen many times. V usage is TRBV7-2 and J usage is TRBJ2-7; D is possibly TRBD2 (6 bases). The CDR3 is 14 amino acids. The germline V gene encodes CDR1 SGHTA and CDR2 FQGNSA. The ends were cut back, 5 bases at V and 3 bases at J, with 14 bases in the middle. CDR3 residues: CASSIGDFYYEQYF. The CDR3 coding sequence is TGTGCCAGCAGCATAGGGGACTTTTACTACGAGCAGTACTTC.

In its sample, this clonotype was seen many times. The CDR3 loop is CASSTTGSTDTQYF. The CDR3 DNA reads TGTGCCAGCAGCACGACAGGGAGCACAGATACGCAGTATTTT. The chain couples TRBV5-4 to TRBJ2-3; 7 bases align to TRBD1. This CDR3 comprises 14 residues. Trimming took 4 bases from V and 0 from J; bases not matched to a gene: 2. Germline assignment: CDR1 SGHNT and CDR2 YYREEE (reference sequence).

This clonotype was detected ten times or more. The chain recombines TRBV20-1 with TRBJ2-7, with 12 nucleotides matching TRBD2. V trimming: 4 bases; J trimming: 4 bases; junction bases outside the gene matches: 5. Germline assignment: CDR1 DFQATT and CDR2 SNEGSKA (reference sequence). The CDR3 contains 14 residues. CDR3 in DNA: TGCAGTGCTACGACTAGCGGGAGAGGTTACGAGCAGTACTTC. Its translation: CSATTSGRGYEQYF.

Ten or more counts support this clonotype. The chain is built from TRBV28 and TRBJ2-1, with 9 bases lining up with TRBD2. The CDR3 consists of 14 residues. Trimming took 7 bases from V and 7 from J; bases not matched to a gene: 8. Germline V gene data show CDR1 as MDHEN and CDR2 as SYDVKM. This CDR3 reads CASNRAGGWNEQFF. CDR3 DNA: TGTGCCAGCAACAGGGCGGGAGGGTGGAATGAGCAGTTCTTC.

The sample holds a few counts of this clonotype. The rearrangement uses TRBV6-1 and TRBJ1-1, with D possibly TRBD1 on 5 matching bases. The length of the CDR3 is 15 residues. The V gene lost 6 bases and the J gene lost 1 base, with 15 bases spanning the gap. Germline CDR1 is MNHNS and CDR2 is SASEGT. CDR3 nucleotides: TGTGCCAGCAGCCTGGGACGCGGATCGAACACTGAAGCTTTCTTT. Translating gives CASSLGRGSNTEAFF.

V usage is TRBV28 and J usage is TRBJ2-6; no definite D call. Deletions cut 4 bases from V and 4 bases from J, with 14 bases between. CDR1 MDHEN and CDR2 SYDVKM come from the germline V gene. The CDR3 loop spans 16 amino acids. The CDR3 DNA sequence: TGTGCCAGCAGTTCCCCGGGTGAAAGCGGGGCCAACGTCCTGACTTTC. It codes for CASSSPGESGANVLTF.

This clonotype was counted many times. The chain recombines TRBV27 with TRBJ2-7; 7 bases are a match to TRBD2. J gave up 5 bases and V 0 bases, and 7 bases lay outside the gene matches. CDR1 is MNHEY and CDR2 is SMNVEV in the germline V gene (reference sequence). CDR3 length: 15 residues. The CDR3 DNA sequence: TGTGCCAGCAGTTTATCCGGACTAGTCCTCGACGAGCAGTACTTC. Protein sequence: CASSLSGLVLDEQYF.

This clonotype has only a few counts. The rearrangement joins TRBV6-1 to TRBJ2-6; no reliable D call. The germline CDR1 and CDR2 sequences are MNHNS and SASEGT. V was clipped by 7 bases and J by 1 base, with 17 bases between them. The CDR3 has 17 amino acids. CDR3 in amino acids: CASTNRVSSSGANVLTF. DNA of the CDR3: TGTGCCAGCACCAACCGGGTTTCCTCTTCTGGGGCCAACGTCCTGACTTTC.

This clonotype has at least ten counts. V usage is TRBV5-1 and J usage is TRBJ2-5; perhaps TRBD2 as D (6 bases). The CDR3 loop spans 13 amino acids. The germline gives CDR1 SGHRS, CDR2 YFSETQ. With 1 base removed from V and 5 bases from J, the gap between germline ends came to 9 bases. In nucleotides, the CDR3 is TGCGCCAGCAGCTTGATGGGAGGCGAGACCCAGTACTTC. Its protein is CASSLMGGETQYF.